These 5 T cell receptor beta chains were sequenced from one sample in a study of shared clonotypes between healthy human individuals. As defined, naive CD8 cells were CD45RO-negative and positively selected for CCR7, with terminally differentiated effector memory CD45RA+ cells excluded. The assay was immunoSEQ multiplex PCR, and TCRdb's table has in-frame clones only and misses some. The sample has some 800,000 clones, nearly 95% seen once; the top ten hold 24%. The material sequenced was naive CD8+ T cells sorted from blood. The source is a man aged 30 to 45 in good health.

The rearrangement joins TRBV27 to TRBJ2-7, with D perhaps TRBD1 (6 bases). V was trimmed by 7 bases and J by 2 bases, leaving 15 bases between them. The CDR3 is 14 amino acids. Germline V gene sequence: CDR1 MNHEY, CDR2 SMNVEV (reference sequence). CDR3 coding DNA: TGTGCCAGCAATTCCATAGACAGGACCTACGAGCAGTACTTC. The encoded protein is CASNSIDRTYEQYF.

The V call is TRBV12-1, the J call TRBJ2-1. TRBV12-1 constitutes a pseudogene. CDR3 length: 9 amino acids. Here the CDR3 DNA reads TGTGCCAGCAGAAAGGTGCAGTTCTTC. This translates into CASRKVQFF.

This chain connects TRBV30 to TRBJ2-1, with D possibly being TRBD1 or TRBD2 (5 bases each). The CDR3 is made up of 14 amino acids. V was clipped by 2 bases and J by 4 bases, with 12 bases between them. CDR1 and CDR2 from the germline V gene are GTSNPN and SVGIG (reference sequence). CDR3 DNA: TGTGCCTGGAGTTCCGGGACGGGATACAATGAGCAGTTCTTC. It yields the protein CAWSSGTGYNEQFF.

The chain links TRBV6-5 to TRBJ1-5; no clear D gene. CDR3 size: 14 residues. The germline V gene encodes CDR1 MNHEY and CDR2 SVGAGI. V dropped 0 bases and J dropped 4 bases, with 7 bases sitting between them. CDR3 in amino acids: CASSYSLSNQPQHF. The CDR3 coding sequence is TGTGCCAGCAGTTACTCCTTGAGTAATCAGCCCCAGCATTTT.

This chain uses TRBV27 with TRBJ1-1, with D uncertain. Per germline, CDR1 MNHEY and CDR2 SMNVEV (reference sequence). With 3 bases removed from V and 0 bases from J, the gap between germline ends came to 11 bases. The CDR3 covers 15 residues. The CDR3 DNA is TGTGCCAGCAGTTTGAATCTGGGGATGAACACTGAAGCTTTCTTT. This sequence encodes CASSLNLGMNTEAFF.